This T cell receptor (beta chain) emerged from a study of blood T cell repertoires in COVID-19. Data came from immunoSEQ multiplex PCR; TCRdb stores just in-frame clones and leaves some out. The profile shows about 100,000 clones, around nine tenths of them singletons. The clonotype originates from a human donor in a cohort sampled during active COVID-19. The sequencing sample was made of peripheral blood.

CDR3 in DNA: TGCGCCAGCAGCTCTCTACAGCTAGCGGGATCAAACAATGAGCAGTTCTTC. Protein sequence: CASSSLQLAGSNNEQFF. The chain links TRBV5-1 to TRBJ2-1; 9 bases fit TRBD2. Germline CDR1 is SGHRS and CDR2 is YFSETQ. V shed 3 bases and J 5 bases; nucleotides not matched to a gene: 12. The CDR3 spans 17 residues.